This T cell receptor (beta chain) was captured by sequencing in a study of blood T cell repertoires in COVID-19. Assay: immunoSEQ multiplex PCR; the TCRdb copy retains only in-frame clones and omits some. The sample lists 300,000 to 400,000 clones, roughly 89% occurring once. The CDR3 contains 15 residues. Deletions cut 3 bases from V and 6 bases from J, with 17 bases between. Germline loops: CDR1 SGHDN, CDR2 FVKESK. Sequences were obtained from peripheral blood. The source of this sequence is a man aged 30 to 45 with COVID-19, enrolled during active disease. The chain links TRBV14 to TRBJ1-1; D not certain. CDR3 protein: CASSHISGEPSEAFF. The CDR3 coding sequence is TGTGCCAGCAGCCATATTTCCGGGGAGCCTTCTGAAGCTTTCTTT.